A selection of T cell receptor beta chains follows, all from one sample in a study of shared clonotypes between healthy human individuals. Sequencing used immunoSEQ multiplex PCR; TCRdb keeps in-frame clones, though not all of them. This sample has 2,500,000 or so clones, with more than 85% found just once. The specimen was naive CD4+ T cells from PBMCs. The origin of the receptors is a man between 18 and 29 years old in good health. Some clones in this sample may be carry-over from other donors' samples. Each CDR3 is given with its conserved first and last residue. Each record gives: V gene, D gene, J gene, clone size, CDR3 protein, CDR3 DNA. A D gene is named only where the DNA matches it firmly. Clone size is given for some rows only: seen once, a few or many times, or a class if the clone is expanded.

TRBV10-3	-	TRBJ2-2	-	CAIRGDFNTGELFF	TGTGCCATCAGGGGGGACTTCAACACCGGGGAGCTGTTTTTT
TRBV29-1	TRBD1	TRBJ1-2	-	CSVDRQGPANYGYTF	TGCAGCGTTGACCGACAGGGCCCAGCTAACTATGGCTACACCTTC
TRBV28	TRBD2	TRBJ2-3	-	CASSSAGGPPDTQYF	TGTGCCAGCAGTTCAGCGGGAGGGCCCCCAGATACGCAGTATTTT
TRBV14	-	TRBJ1-1	few	CASSQGLDTEAFF	TGTGCCAGCAGCCAGGGGCTTGACACTGAAGCTTTCTTT
TRBV14	-	TRBJ1-4	-	CASSRPTNEKLFF	TGTGCCAGCAGCCGACCAACTAATGAAAAACTGTTTTTT
TRBV28	TRBD2	TRBJ2-3	few	CASTPSGSKDTQYF	TGTGCCAGCACCCCTAGCGGGAGCAAAGATACGCAGTATTTT
TRBV6-1	-	TRBJ2-2	once	CASSEWQGQNIHTGELFF	TGTGCCAGCAGTGAATGGCAGGGGCAAAATATTCACACCGGGGAGCTGTTTTTT
TRBV11-1	-	TRBJ2-1	-	CASSLIRSGEQFF	TGTGCCAGCAGCTTAATCAGGTCCGGTGAGCAGTTCTTC
TRBV10-1	-	TRBJ2-3	-	CASSEALTDTQYF	TGCGCCAGCAGTGAGGCCCTCACAGATACGCAGTATTTT
TRBV29-1	TRBD2	TRBJ2-7	-	CSVRGEDEQYF	TGCAGCGTGCGGGGGGAGGACGAGCAGTACTTC
TRBV30	-	TRBJ1-1	-	CAWIRSPGARSAFF	TGTGCCTGGATCAGGTCTCCGGGGGCGAGATCGGCTTTCTTT
TRBV9	TRBD1	TRBJ2-3	-	CASSVDRGHADTQYF	TGTGCCAGCAGCGTAGACAGGGGGCATGCAGATACGCAGTATTTT
TRBV6-6	TRBD1	TRBJ1-2	-	CASSQPEMTGNYGYTF	TGTGCCAGCAGTCAACCCGAAATGACAGGGAACTATGGCTACACCTTC
TRBV7-9	TRBD2	TRBJ2-4	-	CASSPWAGAENIQYF	TGTGCCAGCAGCCCGTGGGCGGGAGCGGAAAACATTCAGTACTTC
TRBV5-1	-	TRBJ2-3	-	CASSDPQGPDTQYF	TGCGCCAGCAGCGACCCACAGGGTCCAGATACGCAGTATTTT
TRBV6-5	-	TRBJ2-1	-	CASSYSSPEIGNEQFF	TGTGCCAGCAGTTACTCTTCCCCGGAAATCGGCAATGAGCAGTTCTTC
TRBV7-2	TRBD2	TRBJ2-1	-	CASSSSGRLSSYNEQFF	TGTGCCAGCAGTTCTAGCGGGCGGCTGAGCTCCTACAATGAGCAGTTCTTC
TRBV7-2	-	TRBJ1-4	-	CASSPRTEPTEKLFF	TGTGCCAGCAGCCCCAGGACAGAACCAACAGAAAAACTGTTTTTT
TRBV19	-	TRBJ2-5	-	CASSNNRWLGTQYF	TGTGCCAGTAGTAATAACAGGTGGCTCGGGACCCAGTACTTC
TRBV7-3	-	TRBJ1-1	-	CASSLTGEPNTEAFF	TGTGCCAGCAGCTTAACGGGGGAACCGAACACTGAAGCTTTCTTT
TRBV5-4	TRBD2	TRBJ2-5	-	CASSLGGFGAGGQTQYF	TGTGCCAGCAGCTTGGGGGGGTTCGGAGCGGGAGGTCAGACCCAGTACTTC
TRBV2	-	TRBJ1-1	-	CASTGPRENTEAFF	TGTGCCAGCACTGGCCCGCGGGAGAACACTGAAGCTTTCTTT
TRBV10-3	-	TRBJ2-7	-	CATRDTYEQYF	TGTGCCACCAGGGACACCTACGAGCAGTACTTC
TRBV4-3	-	TRBJ2-1	-	CASSPGNGGLNEQFF	TGCGCCAGCAGCCCTGGTAACGGAGGGCTCAATGAGCAGTTCTTC
TRBV18	TRBD2	TRBJ2-1	-	CASSTALAGVGEQFF	TGTGCCAGCTCAACGGCACTAGCGGGAGTCGGCGAGCAGTTCTTC
TRBV5-1	TRBD2	TRBJ2-3	-	CASSSQPGLAGYTDTQYF	TGCGCCAGCAGCTCTCAACCGGGACTAGCGGGCTACACAGATACGCAGTATTTT
TRBV29-1	-	TRBJ2-5	once	CSVEGGAQETQYF	TGCAGCGTTGAAGGGGGAGCTCAAGAGACCCAGTACTTC
TRBV19	-	TRBJ1-2	-	CASRGGALAGYTF	TGTGCCAGTAGGGGAGGGGCCCTGGCGGGCTACACCTTC
TRBV4-2	-	TRBJ1-1	few	CASSHGGQMNTEAFF	TGTGCCAGCAGCCACGGTGGACAGATGAACACTGAAGCTTTCTTT
TRBV9	-	TRBJ1-1	-	CASRGWNTEAFF	TGTGCCAGCAGGGGGTGGAACACTGAAGCTTTCTTT
TRBV2	-	TRBJ1-5	-	CASSPNSRDQPQHF	TGTGCCAGCAGCCCCAATTCACGAGATCAGCCCCAGCATTTT
TRBV6-5	TRBD1	TRBJ1-3	-	CASSRQGRFGNTIYF	TGTGCCAGCAGCCGACAGGGGAGGTTTGGAAACACCATATATTTT
TRBV20-1	-	TRBJ2-1	-	CSARRRDEQFF	TGCAGTGCACGGAGACGCGATGAGCAGTTCTTC
TRBV5-1	TRBD2	TRBJ2-7	-	CASSLAPGTSDYEQYF	TGCGCCAGCAGCTTGGCCCCGGGGACTAGCGACTACGAGCAGTACTTC
TRBV2	TRBD2	TRBJ2-3	-	CASRRGLAEITDTQYF	TGTGCCAGCAGACGAGGACTAGCGGAGATCACAGATACGCAGTATTTT
TRBV27	TRBD1	TRBJ1-1	-	CASGRDRGTEAFF	TGTGCCAGCGGAAGGGACAGGGGGACTGAAGCTTTCTTT
TRBV10-2	-	TRBJ1-6	-	CASSEEPGSGSYNSPLHF	TGCGCCAGCAGTGAGGAACCGGGGTCGGGCTCCTATAATTCACCCCTCCACTTT
TRBV5-1	-	TRBJ2-4	-	CASSEGETIANIQYF	TGCGCCAGCAGCGAGGGTGAGACAATAGCGAACATTCAGTACTTC